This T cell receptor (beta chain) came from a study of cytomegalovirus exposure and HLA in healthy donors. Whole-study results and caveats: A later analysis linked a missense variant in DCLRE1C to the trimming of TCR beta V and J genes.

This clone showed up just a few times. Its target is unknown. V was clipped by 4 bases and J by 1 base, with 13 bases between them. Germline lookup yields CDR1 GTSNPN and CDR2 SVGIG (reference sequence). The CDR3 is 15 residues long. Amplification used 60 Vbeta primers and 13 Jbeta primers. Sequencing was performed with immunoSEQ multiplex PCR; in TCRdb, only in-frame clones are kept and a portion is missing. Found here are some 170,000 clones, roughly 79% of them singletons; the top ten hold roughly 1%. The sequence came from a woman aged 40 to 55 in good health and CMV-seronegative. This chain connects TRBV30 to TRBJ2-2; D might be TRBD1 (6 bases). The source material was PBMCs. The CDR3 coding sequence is TGTGCCTGGACCGCCGGGACACGGAACACCGGGGAGCTGTTTTTT. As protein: CAWTAGTRNTGELFF.